This T cell receptor beta chain was profiled in a study of cytomegalovirus exposure and HLA in healthy donors. This CDR3 contains 14 residues. The germline V gene has CDR1 SEHNR and CDR2 FQNEAQ (reference sequence). The V segment lost 5 bases and the J segment 8 bases; nucleotides outside the gene matches: 9. The PCR contained 60 Vbeta and 13 Jbeta primers. Using immunoSEQ multiplex PCR, the repertoire was profiled, and TCRdb retains in-frame clones only, with some absent. The sample consists of fewer than 250,000 clones, 60% to 85% of them appearing once. The sample comprised PBMCs. This chain joins TRBV7-9 and TRBJ2-1; 7 bases agree with TRBD2. The clonotype was recovered from a man in his forties in good health and CMV-seronegative. CDR3 sequence (DNA): TGTGCCAGCAGCCCAGAGGGGAGGGTCTATGAGCAGTTCTTC. The encoded protein is CASSPEGRVYEQFF.